This section outlines one TCR beta chain sequence together with its context. What it binds is unknown. The source of the sample is a study of tumor-infiltrating lymphocytes in primary liver carcinoma. Across the whole study: There were roughly 3.5 to 7.13 million productive TCRbeta reads per sample, a yield similar across tissue types.

Trimming took 5 bases from V and 7 from J; bases not matched to a gene: 8. The germline V gene encodes CDR1 SGHAT and CDR2 FQNNGV. This CDR3 has 14 amino acids. Making TCR beta cDNA involved roughly 0.55 ug total RNA and a constant-region primer. Slightly modified ARM-PCR, run as three nested multiplex PCR rounds, produced the TCR beta libraries. Running roughly 10 cycles apiece, the first two PCR rounds relied on TRBV1-TRBV30 forward primers together with a C-beta reverse primer. TCRdb re-analysed the multiplex PCR reads in MiXCR, keeping a single row per CDR3 protein. The repertoire consists of about 100,000 distinct CDR3 sequences, with around 71% occurring once and the leading ten covering roughly an eighth. The study's findings and limits: Top-250-clone fractions were significantly higher in tumors than in blood (p = 0.039).

Unsorted bulk tissue (about 18-30 mg) underwent RNA and DNA co-extraction. Patients had chronic HBV infection and were treatment-naive. The study sampled five separate regions from each tumor. The rearrangement joins TRBV11-2 to TRBJ2-7, with 10 nucleotides matching TRBD2. This TCR came from a woman between 55 and 75 years old with primary liver carcinoma and hepatitis B virus infection. Sequences were obtained from liver tumor tissue from sampling region 2. Indicated subset: tumor region T2, inferior pole. The CDR3 is CASSQASGGGEQYF. The CDR3 bases are TGTGCCAGCAGCCAGGCTAGCGGGGGTGGTGAGCAGTACTTC.